This T cell receptor beta chain was sequenced for a study of early stage breast cancer tumors. Background on the study: Most invasive tumors, twelve of 16, were ER+/PR+/HER2-. Average read coverage per sample was 7.5 to 10-fold.

Study conclusions and caveats: Comparing each tissue with blood distinguished tumor from normal in most of the 16 patients.

This CDR3 is built from 16 residues. Per the germline V gene, CDR1 is LGHNA and CDR2 is YNFKEQ. J gave up 1 base and V 1 base, and 4 bases lay outside the gene matches. Sequenced by immunoSEQ multiplex PCR; TCRdb stores in-frame clones only, minus some. The data show tens of thousands of clones, with roughly 81% seen just once and about 4.5% held by the top ten. About this clone itself: Its cognate antigen is unknown.

The V gene is TRBV4-2, the J gene TRBJ2-7; 10 nucleotides agree with TRBD1. The specimen sequenced was blood. The TCR originated in a person in their 40s with breast cancer. This CDR3 is CASSQAGQGSSYEQYF. DNA of the CDR3: TGTGCCAGCAGCCAAGCGGGACAGGGGTCTTCCTACGAGCAGTACTTC.